Below, 23 T cell receptor beta chains from the same sample are listed, as sequenced in a study of CD8 T cell repertoires and HIV-1 epitope variants. Sequencing was performed with immunoSEQ multiplex PCR; in TCRdb, only in-frame clones are kept and a portion is missing. This table has 4,500 to 5,500 clones, around 71% appearing once. These receptors have no known antigen. The specimen was cultured CD8+ T cells derived from PBMCs. The receptors here all came from a male donor with HIV.

The V call is TRBV10-1, the J call TRBJ2-2; D remains ambiguous. Trimming took 0 bases from V and 0 from J, leaving 5 bases between them. This CDR3 comprises 15 residues. Looked up from germline, CDR1 is WNHNN and CDR2 is SYGVQD (reference sequence). Here the CDR3 reads CASSESRANTGELFF. The CDR3 DNA is TGCGCCAGCAGTGAGTCAAGGGCGAACACCGGGGAGCTGTTTTTT.

V gene TRBV27 combines with J gene TRBJ2-5; D unresolved. The J call is doubtful: the DNA matches TRBJ2-7 better. This CDR3 is 13 amino acids long. The V gene's germline CDR1 is MNHEY and CDR2 SMNVEV (reference sequence). CDR3 amino acids: CASSLAGGYEQYF. The CDR3, as DNA: TGTGCCAGCAGTTTAGCAGGCGGCTACGAGCAGTACTTC.

The V call is TRBV4-2, the J call TRBJ1-3; 9 nucleotides line up with TRBD1. CDR3 length equals 17 residues. After removal of 0 bases from V and 0 bases from J, the junction contained 3 bases not matched to a gene. The V gene's germline CDR1 is LGHNA and CDR2 YNFKEQ. CDR3 bases: TGTGCCAGCAGCCAAGAGGTGGACAGGGGCTCTGGAAACACCATATATTTT. Its translation: CASSQEVDRGSGNTIYF.

CDR3 protein: CATLGTEAFF. In DNA, the CDR3 is TGTGCCACCCTTGGGACTGAAGCTTTCTTT. The chain recombines TRBV6-5 with TRBJ1-1; no clear D gene. This CDR3 contains 10 residues. CDR1 and CDR2 from the germline V gene are MNHEY and SVGAGI. Deletions cut 10 bases from V and 5 bases from J, with 8 bases between.

In this sample, this clone turned up a few times. The rearrangement uses TRBV27 and TRBJ2-5; 9 bases are shared with TRBD2. Germline V gene sequence: CDR1 MNHEY, CDR2 SMNVEV (reference sequence). CDR3 length equals 14 residues. The J segment lost 2 bases and the V segment lost 3 bases, leaving 1 base of the junction unmatched. CDR3 DNA sequence: TGTGCCAGCAGTTTCACTAGCGGGCAAGAGACCCAGTACTTC. It is translated as CASSFTSGQETQYF.

This chain connects TRBV11-3 to TRBJ2-1, with D possibly TRBD2 on 6 matching bases. The CDR3 spans 15 residues. Germline V gives CDR1 SGHNT, CDR2 YENEEA. The V end lost 1 base, the J end lost 0 bases, and 7 bases lay between the germline ends. CDR3: CASSLGGTSYNEQFF. CDR3 DNA sequence: TGTGCCAGCAGCTTAGGCGGGACCTCCTACAATGAGCAGTTCTTC.

The chain employs TRBV4-1 and TRBJ1-3, with D perhaps TRBD1 (5 bases). V was cut by 4 bases and J by 1 base, with 20 bases left in between. This CDR3 comprises 18 residues. The germline gives CDR1 MGHRA, CDR2 YSYEKL. CDR3 DNA: TGCGCCAGCAGCCCAGGTCATTTGGCCGACAGTTCTGGAAACACCATATATTTT. This gives the protein CASSPGHLADSSGNTIYF.

This chain connects TRBV27 to TRBJ1-1; D remains ambiguous. Trimming took 5 bases from V and 3 from J, leaving 10 bases between them. The CDR3 sequence is 13 residues long. Per germline, CDR1 MNHEY and CDR2 SMNVEV (reference sequence). The CDR3 spells CASSHTWDTEAFF. CDR3 DNA sequence: TGTGCCAGCAGTCATACCTGGGACACTGAAGCTTTCTTT.

The gene calls are TRBV15 and TRBJ2-5; TRBD1 agrees at 7 bases. With 1 base clipped from V and 5 bases from J, the junction kept 10 bases outside the gene matches. This CDR3 is built from 16 residues. Per germline, CDR1 LNHNV and CDR2 YYDKDF (reference sequence). The DNA of the CDR3 is TGTGCCACCAGCAGAGGAGAGGGGGCCGGTAGGGAGACCCAGTACTTC. As protein: CATSRGEGAGRETQYF.

V is TRBV28 and J is TRBJ2-7, with D possibly TRBD1 on 5 matching bases. Looked up from germline, CDR1 is MDHEN and CDR2 is SYDVKM. The length of the CDR3 is 13 residues. V gave up 1 base and J gave up 3 bases, with 7 bases separating them. CDR3 sequence reads: CASSLLDSYEQYF. The DNA for the CDR3 is TGTGCCAGCAGTTTATTAGACAGCTACGAGCAGTACTTC.

The rearrangement joins TRBV6-5 to TRBJ2-1, with 7 positions matching TRBD2. CDR1 and CDR2 from the germline V gene are MNHEY and SVGAGI. The V and J ends lost 1 base and 4 bases, in that order; junction bases with no gene match: 7. The CDR3 extends over 16 amino acids. The CDR3 here is CASSYYGRGSYNEQFF. The CDR3 coding sequence is TGTGCCAGCAGTTACTATGGGAGGGGCTCTTACAATGAGCAGTTCTTC.

This chain joins TRBV28 and TRBJ2-1; 8 bases line up with TRBD2. The J segment lost 7 bases and the V segment lost 6 bases, leaving 5 bases of the junction unmatched. The length of the CDR3 is 13 residues. The germline CDR1 and CDR2 sequences are MDHEN and SYDVKM. The CDR3 loop reads CASRPVAGNEQFF. DNA of the CDR3: TGTGCCAGCAGACCGGTAGCGGGGAATGAGCAGTTCTTC.

J is TRBJ2-5 and V is TRBV7-9, with TRBD2 as a possible D gene (6 bases). The V gene lost 4 bases and the J gene lost 1 base, with 10 bases spanning the gap. Germline loops: CDR1 SEHNR, CDR2 FQNEAQ (reference sequence). The CDR3 length is 14 residues. The CDR3 DNA is TGTGCCAGCAGCTACGGGGGACTCCAAGAGACCCAGTACTTC. Translated, it gives CASSYGGLQETQYF.

This sequence joins TRBV19 and TRBJ2-1, with a possible D match to TRBD2 (7 bases). V lost 9 bases and J lost 9, with 21 bases in between. Germline CDR1 is LNHDA and CDR2 is SQIVND (reference sequence). This CDR3 comprises 14 residues. This chain's CDR3 is CASTEGGGPLEQFF. CDR3 DNA sequence: TGTGCCAGCACCGAAGGGGGGGGGCCACTTGAGCAGTTCTTC.

The chain is built from TRBV11-2 and TRBJ1-2; 7 bases match TRBD1. The germline V gene has CDR1 SGHAT and CDR2 FQNNGV. Trimming removed 7 bases from V and 4 bases from J; junction bases left unmatched: 6. The CDR3 has 13 amino acids. CDR3 sequence (DNA): TGTGCCAGCACACCACGGACAGGCTATGGCTACACCTTC. This encodes CASTPRTGYGYTF.

The V call is TRBV5-4, the J call TRBJ2-3, with D perhaps given as TRBD1 or TRBD2 (5 bases each). The germline gives CDR1 SGHNT, CDR2 YYREEE (reference sequence). Trimming pared 4 bases from V and 1 base from J, leaving 7 bases between. This CDR3 has 13 amino acids. CDR3 in DNA: TGTGCCAGCAGCGTGGGGGGCACAGATACGCAGTATTTT. It specifies CASSVGGTDTQYF. The variable domain in full, with the rest retrieved from reference TRBV5-4 and TRBJ2-3, is ETGVTQSPTHLIKTRGQQVTLRCSSQSGHNTVSWYQQALGQGPQFIFQYYREEENGRGNFPPRFSGLQFPNYSSELNVNALELDDSALYLCASSVGGTDTQYFGPGTRLTVL.

V gene TRBV29-1 combines with J gene TRBJ2-2; D is perhaps TRBD1 or TRBD2 (5 bases each). V was pared by 6 bases and J by 1 base, with 12 bases between. The CDR3 runs 14 residues. Germline lookup yields CDR1 SQVTM and CDR2 ANQGSEA. The CDR3 coding sequence is TGCAGCGTCTACGGGACGGGGAACACCGGGGAGCTGTTTTTT. Its protein is CSVYGTGNTGELFF.

The chain recombines TRBV14 with TRBJ1-2, with a weak D call TRBD1 (5 bases). The CDR3 contains 15 residues. The V gene's germline CDR1 is SGHDN and CDR2 FVKESK. V lost 4 bases to trimming and J lost 6 bases, with 18 bases between them. This chain's CDR3 is CASSPPGGVWDGYTF. CDR3 DNA sequence: TGTGCCAGCAGCCCCCCCGGGGGAGTCTGGGATGGCTACACCTTC.

This clone was detected once. This chain links TRBV5-4 with TRBJ1-2; 7 nucleotides match TRBD1. V gave up 0 bases and J gave up 6 bases; unmatched junction bases: 2. The CDR3 is made up of 13 amino acids. From germline, CDR1 is SGHNT and CDR2 YYREEE (reference sequence). CDR3 DNA sequence: TGTGCCAGCAGCTTGGAGGGGGCAAATGGCTACACCTTC. This encodes CASSLEGANGYTF.

The chain employs TRBV28 and TRBJ1-1, with unresolved D. The CDR3 has 16 residues. Between the trimmed V and J ends, which lost 3 bases and 1 base, there was a span of 15 bases. Germline lookup yields CDR1 MDHEN and CDR2 SYDVKM. The CDR3 here is CASSFPYEGGNTEAFF. For the CDR3, the DNA is TGTGCCAGCAGTTTTCCTTACGAGGGTGGGAACACTGAAGCTTTCTTT.

The chain carries TRBV15 and TRBJ1-1, with 10 bases that match TRBD1. Germline trimming cut 0 bases from V and 8 bases from J; bases unmatched to any gene: 6. The germline V gene encodes CDR1 LNHNV and CDR2 YYDKDF (reference sequence). The CDR3 runs to 15 residues. In nucleotides, the CDR3 is TGTGCCACCAGCAGAGATAGGGACAGGGGAGGCGAAGCTTTCTTT. Encoded protein: CATSRDRDRGGEAFF.

The V and J genes are TRBV19 and TRBJ1-5; no definite D call. Germline V gene sequence: CDR1 LNHDA, CDR2 SQIVND (reference sequence). The V end was cut by 6 bases, the J end by 0 bases, with 12 bases between. The length of the CDR3 is 15 residues. The CDR3, as DNA: TGTGCCAGTAGCCTGGACTTACTTAGCAATCAGCCCCAGCATTTT. Its protein is CASSLDLLSNQPQHF.

The chain recombines TRBV5-4 with TRBJ1-6; tentatively, D is TRBD1 (6 bases). The CDR3 loop spans 16 amino acids. Trimming took 7 bases from V and 5 from J, leaving 19 bases between them. The germline CDR1 and CDR2 sequences are SGHNT and YYREEE (reference sequence). This chain's CDR3 is CASQQGEGRNNSPLHF. CDR3 bases: TGTGCCAGCCAACAGGGCGAGGGCCGGAATAATTCACCCCTCCACTTT.